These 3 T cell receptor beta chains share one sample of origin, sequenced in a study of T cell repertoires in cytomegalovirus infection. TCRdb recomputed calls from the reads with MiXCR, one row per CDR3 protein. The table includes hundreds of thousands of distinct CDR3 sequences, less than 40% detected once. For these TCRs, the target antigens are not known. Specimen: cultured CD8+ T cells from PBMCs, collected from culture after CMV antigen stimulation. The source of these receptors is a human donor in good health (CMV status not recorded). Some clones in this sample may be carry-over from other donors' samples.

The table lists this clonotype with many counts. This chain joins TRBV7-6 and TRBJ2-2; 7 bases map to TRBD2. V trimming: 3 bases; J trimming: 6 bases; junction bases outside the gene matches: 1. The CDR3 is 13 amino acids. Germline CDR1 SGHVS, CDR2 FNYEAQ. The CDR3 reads CASSLTSPGELFF. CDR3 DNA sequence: TGTGCCAGCAGCTTGACTAGCCCCGGGGAGCTGTTTTTT.

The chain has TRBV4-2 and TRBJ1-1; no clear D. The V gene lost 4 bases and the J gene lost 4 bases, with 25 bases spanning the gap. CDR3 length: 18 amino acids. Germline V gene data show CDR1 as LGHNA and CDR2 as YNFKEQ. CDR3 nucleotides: TGTGCCAGCAGCCCTACGGGCTTCACTTCGGGTAGGGTCACTGAAGCTTTCTTT. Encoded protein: CASSPTGFTSGRVTEAFF.

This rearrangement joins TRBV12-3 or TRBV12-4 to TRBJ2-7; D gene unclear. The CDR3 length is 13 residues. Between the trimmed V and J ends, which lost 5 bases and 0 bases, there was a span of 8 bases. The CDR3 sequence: CASSPLDSYEQYF. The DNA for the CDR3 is TGTGCCAGCAGTCCCCTGGACTCCTACGAGCAGTACTTC.